The 17 T cell receptor beta chains in this list originate from one sample, sequenced in a study of graft-versus-host responses after intestinal transplantation. The repertoire was sequenced with immunoSEQ multiplex PCR; TCRdb's copy has only in-frame clones and lacks some. Found here are about 120,000 clones, just under 95% of them singletons; the top ten hold 0.095% to 0.15%. No cognate antigen is known for these TCRs. Specimen: unstimulated CD4+ T cells sorted from spleen or lymph node cells, collected before intestinal transplant. The receptors come from a human donor who received an intestinal transplant.

The chain employs TRBV6-1 and TRBJ1-2; TRBD1 might be the D (6 bases). The germline V gene encodes CDR1 MNHNS and CDR2 SASEGT. V lost 5 bases and J 8 bases, leaving 21 bases between the germline ends. The CDR3 runs to 15 residues. CDR3 in DNA: TGTGCCAGCAGTTTTAACGCCCGGAGGACAGCCGGCTACACCTTC. Translating it yields CASSFNARRTAGYTF.

J is TRBJ1-4 and V is TRBV4-1; a possible D gene is TRBD1 (6 bases). The CDR3 extends over 16 amino acids. V lost 4 bases to trimming and J lost 8 bases, with 20 bases between them. Germline V gives CDR1 MGHRA, CDR2 YSYEKL. The CDR3 coding sequence is TGCGCCAGCAGCCCAGGGGTAGAACCAAATAGGGAAAAACTGTTTTTT. It encodes CASSPGVEPNREKLFF.

The chain recombines TRBV4-1 with TRBJ1-1; D might be TRBD1 (5 bases). Trimming took off 1 base at V and 8 bases at J, with 20 bases between the two ends. The CDR3 runs 16 residues. Germline CDR1 MGHRA, CDR2 YSYEKL. CDR3 region: CASSQVDFSEGMEAFF. Here the CDR3 DNA reads TGCGCCAGCAGCCAAGTTGATTTTTCTGAGGGGATGGAAGCTTTCTTT.

The chain is built from TRBV5-1 and TRBJ2-4; 9 bases map to TRBD2. This CDR3 is 12 amino acids long. V lost 6 bases and J lost 15; bases outside the gene matches: 10. Germline values: CDR1 SGHRS, CDR2 YFSETQ. The CDR3 coding sequence is TGCGCCAGCATTGACAGCGGGAGGTTCTTGTACTTC. This sequence encodes CASIDSGRFLYF.

The chain employs TRBV6-1 and TRBJ2-7, with D uncertain. The germline CDR1 and CDR2 sequences are MNHNS and SASEGT. Trimming shortened V by 3 bases and J by 0 bases, and 9 bases separated the two germline ends. The CDR3 extends over 14 amino acids. The CDR3 protein is CASSEVWTSYEQYF. In DNA, the CDR3 is TGTGCCAGCAGTGAGGTGTGGACCTCCTACGAGCAGTACTTC.

The chain combines TRBV7-3 with TRBJ2-1; no reliable D call. The CDR3 is made up of 15 amino acids. Germline loops: CDR1 SGHTA, CDR2 FQGTGA. The ends were cut back, 0 bases at V and 0 bases at J, with 6 bases in the middle. Here the CDR3 reads CASSLTPSSYNEQFF. The CDR3, as DNA: TGTGCCAGCAGCTTAACGCCTAGCTCCTACAATGAGCAGTTCTTC.

The V call is TRBV11-2, the J call TRBJ2-7; no firm D call. The CDR3 is 12 residues long. Between the trimmed V and J ends, which lost 2 bases and 4 bases, there was a span of 6 bases. Germline V gives CDR1 SGHAT, CDR2 FQNNGV. The CDR3 loop is CASSLRPYEQYF. The CDR3, as DNA: TGTGCCAGCAGCTTACGACCATACGAGCAGTACTTC.

The gene calls are TRBV27 and TRBJ1-2, with a weak D call TRBD1 (5 bases). Trimming cost V 4 bases and J 2 bases, with 17 bases left between them. The germline V gene has CDR1 MNHEY and CDR2 SMNVEV (reference sequence). The CDR3 extends over 16 amino acids. CDR3 in DNA: TGTGCCAGCAGTTCAGAGGTAGGGGAAGAGAACTATGGCTACACCTTC. This encodes CASSSEVGEENYGYTF.

CDR3 protein: CASSLGSNTEAFF. CDR3 DNA: TGTGCCAGCAGCTTAGGCAGCAACACTGAAGCTTTCTTT. V usage is TRBV7-3 and J usage is TRBJ1-1, with unresolved D. Between the trimmed V and J ends, which lost 2 bases and 2 bases, there was a span of 6 bases. CDR1 is SGHTA and CDR2 is FQGTGA in the germline V gene. CDR3 length equals 13 residues.

V gene TRBV27 combines with J gene TRBJ2-7, with D hard to call. The CDR3 spans 13 residues. The germline gives CDR1 MNHEY, CDR2 SMNVEV (reference sequence). Trimming took off 6 bases at V and 0 bases at J, with 9 bases between the two ends. The DNA for the CDR3 is TGTGCCAGCAGGCGGCTGAGCTCCTACGAGCAGTACTTC. Translated, it gives CASRRLSSYEQYF.

The rearrangement uses TRBV5-4 and TRBJ2-3; 8 bases are shared with TRBD2. Germline CDR1 reads SGHNT; CDR2 reads YYREEE (reference sequence). This CDR3 is 16 amino acids long. V lost 2 bases to trimming and J lost 1 base; unmatched junction nucleotides: 6. CDR3 in amino acids: CASSLKAGAGTDTQYF. DNA of the CDR3: TGTGCCAGCAGCTTAAAAGCGGGAGCGGGCACAGATACGCAGTATTTT. The full variable domain, rest sourced from reference TRBV5-4 and TRBJ2-3, is ETGVTQSPTHLIKTRGQQVTLRCSSQSGHNTVSWYQQALGQGPQFIFQYYREEENGRGNFPPRFSGLQFPNYSSELNVNALELDDSALYLCASSLKAGAGTDTQYFGPGTRLTVL.

This chain connects TRBV9 to TRBJ2-2; D is ambiguous. Germline CDR1 SGDLS, CDR2 YYNGEE. The V gene lost 0 bases and the J gene lost 2 bases, with 8 bases spanning the gap. CDR3 length: 15 amino acids. The DNA of the CDR3 is TGTGCCAGCAGCGTAGAACCGGTTAACACCGGGGAGCTGTTTTTT. Translating gives CASSVEPVNTGELFF.

This clone has just one count. The J gene is TRBJ1-1, the V gene TRBV6-5; tentatively, D is TRBD1 (5 bases). The CDR3 is 13 residues long. Germline V gene data show CDR1 as MNHEY and CDR2 as SVGAGI. Between the trimmed V and J ends, which lost 8 bases and 5 bases, there was a span of 15 bases. Here the CDR3 DNA reads TGTGCCAGCGGTAACAGGCGGGGGACTGAAGCTTTCTTT. Amino acid sequence: CASGNRRGTEAFF.

The chain recombines TRBV11-2 with TRBJ2-7; the match to TRBD1 covers 9 bases. Germline CDR1 SGHAT, CDR2 FQNNGV. The CDR3 runs 15 residues. J gave up 4 bases and V 2 bases, and 6 bases lay outside the gene matches. CDR3: CASSLSDRGVYEQYF. The CDR3 DNA reads as TGTGCCAGCAGCTTATCGGACAGGGGAGTGTACGAGCAGTACTTC. The full variable domain, its missing parts supplied by reference TRBV11-2 and TRBJ2-7, is EAGVAQSPRYKIIEKRQSVAFWCNPISGHATLYWYQQILGQGPKLLIQFQNNGVVDDSQLPKDRFSAERLKGVDSTLKIQPAKLEDSAVYLCASSLSDRGVYEQYFGPGTRLTVT.

The chain couples TRBV5-1 to TRBJ2-7; no firm D call. Trimming left V 0 bases short and J 5 bases short, with 27 bases between. This CDR3 region has 19 residues. Per the germline V gene, CDR1 is SGHRS and CDR2 is YFSETQ. The CDR3, as DNA: TGCGCCAGCAGCTTGGTAGGAACAGTCAGGCCAAAATATAACCACGAGCAGTACTTC. Protein sequence: CASSLVGTVRPKYNHEQYF.

The genes are TRBV7-9 and TRBJ2-7; 9 nucleotides match TRBD2. Germline trimming cut 1 base from V and 2 bases from J; bases unmatched to any gene: 3. Germline CDR1 and CDR2: SEHNR and FQNEAQ (reference sequence). The CDR3 has 15 residues. The CDR3 protein is CASSLGLAGTYEQYF. The CDR3 bases are TGTGCCAGCAGCTTAGGGCTAGCGGGAACCTACGAGCAGTACTTC.

This chain joins TRBV7-2 and TRBJ2-1; no firm D call. The V and J ends lost 3 bases and 9 bases respectively, with 15 bases between them. CDR1 is SGHTA and CDR2 is FQGNSA in the germline V gene. The CDR3 runs to 14 residues. The CDR3 DNA is TGTGCCAGCAGCTTTTTGCGTGGCGGTAGTGAGCAGTTCTTC. The encoded protein is CASSFLRGGSEQFF.